The source of this T cell receptor (beta chain) is a study of T cell clonotyping in hematopoietic cell transplantation listed by TCRdb under 2021. With respect to the entire study: The study collected approximately 130 blood samples from 30 to 40 consecutive transplant recipients and their related donors. Patient recruitment ran from 2015 to January 2017, and follow-up continued until late 2020 or death. Overall results and qualifications from the work: Only a small fraction of recipient repertoires overlapped donor repertoires, with over 95% appearing de novo at the given depth. Broader TCR repertoire diversity after transplant was predicted by Inverse Simpson Index values from donors and from recipients before transplant. Sample size was limited, and cells were not sorted, so CD4 and CD8 repertoire contributions could not be separated. A decrease in recipient TCR diversity was observed after transplant, and a progressive increase in pathologically expanded clonotypes was seen from day 30 to day 180.

TCR beta CDR3 regions were amplified from genomic DNA with the immunoSEQ assay, a bias-controlled multiplex PCR using V- and J-specific primers. In a second PCR step, the CDR3 amplicons were tagged with a proprietary barcode plus Illumina adapter sequences. CDR3 libraries were sequenced on an Illumina MiSeq instrument. In the paper's pipeline: Export and quality control were performed with immunoSEQ Analyzer 3.0, and downstream analyses were performed with R Bioconductor and Immunarch. Only productive rearrangements in the normalized downsampled data set went into calculating the repertoire metrics. In the normalized cohort, a clonotype counted as pathologically expanded if the clonotype was larger than 5 templates. Repertoire diversity was measured with the Inverse Simpson Index. To capture all clonotypes, the CMV-specificity analyses were run on the non-normalized data set. The immuneACCESS repertoire file appears here via TCRdb, limited to in-frame rearrangements. These files lack a portion of the clones; in checked studies, under half of the deficit traces to unresolved V genes, and the cause of the others is not known. The D gene and trimming were derived from the DNA, and the V and J assignments and clone size from that table. Within this sample are roughly 17,000 clones, with about nine tenths of them counted one time only. The leading ten clones occupy 5% to 6% of the sample.

As regards this clone: Its antigen specificity is not known. No much larger clone exists at a distance of one base, and base qualities are not known.

Blood samples for TCR beta sequencing were provided by related transplant donors. Nuclei Lysis Solution was used to extract genomic DNA from fresh or cryopreserved unfractionated peripheral blood mononuclear cells. This clonotype was sampled from a man aged 40-49 years in good health. Some clones in this sample may be carry-over from other donors' samples. Sequencing input: peripheral blood mononuclear cells.

The DNA sequence reads TGTGCCACCTCACAGGGGAGCTCCTACGAGCAGTACTTC. This gives the protein CATSQGSSYEQYF. Recombination linked TRBV30 to TRBJ2-7; TRBD1 matches 7 bases in the middle. V is cut back by 8 bases and J by 0 bases, with 7 bases in the junction unmatched. Counted from cysteine to phenylalanine, this CDR3 has 13 amino acids. Only the CDR3 DNA is retained, 39 bases long and in frame from the first base. The germline V gene (reference sequence) specifies GTSNPN as CDR1 and SVGIG as CDR2.